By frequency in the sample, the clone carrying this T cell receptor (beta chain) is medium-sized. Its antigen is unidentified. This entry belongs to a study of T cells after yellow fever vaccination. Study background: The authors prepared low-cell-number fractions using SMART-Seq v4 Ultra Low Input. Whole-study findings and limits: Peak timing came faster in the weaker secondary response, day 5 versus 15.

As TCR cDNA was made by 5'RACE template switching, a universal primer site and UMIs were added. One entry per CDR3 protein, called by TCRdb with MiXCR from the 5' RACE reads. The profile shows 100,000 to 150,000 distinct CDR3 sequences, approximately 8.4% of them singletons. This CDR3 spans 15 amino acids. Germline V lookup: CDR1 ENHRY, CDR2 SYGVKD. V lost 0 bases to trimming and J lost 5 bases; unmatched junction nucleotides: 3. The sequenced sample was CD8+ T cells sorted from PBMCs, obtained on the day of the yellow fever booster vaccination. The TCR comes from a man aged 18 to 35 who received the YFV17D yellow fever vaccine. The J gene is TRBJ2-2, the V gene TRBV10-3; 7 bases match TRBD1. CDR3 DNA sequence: TGTGCCATCAGTGAGTCCCAACAGGGGACCGGGGAGCTGTTTTTT. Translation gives CAISESQQGTGELFF.